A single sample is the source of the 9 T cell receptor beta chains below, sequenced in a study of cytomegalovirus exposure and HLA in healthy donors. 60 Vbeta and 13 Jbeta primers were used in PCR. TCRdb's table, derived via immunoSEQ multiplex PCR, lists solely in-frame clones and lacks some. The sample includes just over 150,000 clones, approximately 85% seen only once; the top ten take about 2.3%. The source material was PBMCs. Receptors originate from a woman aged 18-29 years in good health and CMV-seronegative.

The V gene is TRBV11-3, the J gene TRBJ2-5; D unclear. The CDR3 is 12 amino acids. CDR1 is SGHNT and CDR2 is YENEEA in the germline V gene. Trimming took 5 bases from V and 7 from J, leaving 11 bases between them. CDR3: CASSAPGGTQYF. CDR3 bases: TGTGCCAGCAGCGCCCCCGGCGGGACCCAGTACTTC.

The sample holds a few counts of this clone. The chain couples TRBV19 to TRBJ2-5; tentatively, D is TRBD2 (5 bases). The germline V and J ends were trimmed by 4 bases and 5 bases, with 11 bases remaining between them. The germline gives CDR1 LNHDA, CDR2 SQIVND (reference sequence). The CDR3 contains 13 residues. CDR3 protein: CASSKNSDETQYF. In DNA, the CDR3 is TGTGCCAGTAGTAAAAATAGCGACGAGACCCAGTACTTC.

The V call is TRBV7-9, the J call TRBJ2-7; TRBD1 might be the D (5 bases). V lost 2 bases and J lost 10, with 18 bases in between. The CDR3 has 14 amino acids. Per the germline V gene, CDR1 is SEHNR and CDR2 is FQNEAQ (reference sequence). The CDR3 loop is CASSLRDSPRRQYF. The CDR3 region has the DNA TGTGCCAGCAGCTTAAGAGACAGTCCTCGTCGCCAGTACTTC.

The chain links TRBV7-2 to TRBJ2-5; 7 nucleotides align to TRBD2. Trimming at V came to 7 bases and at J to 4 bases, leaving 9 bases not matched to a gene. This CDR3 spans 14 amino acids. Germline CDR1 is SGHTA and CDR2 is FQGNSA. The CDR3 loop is CASTSREGAETQYF. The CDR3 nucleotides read TGTGCCAGCACCTCCAGGGAGGGCGCAGAGACCCAGTACTTC.

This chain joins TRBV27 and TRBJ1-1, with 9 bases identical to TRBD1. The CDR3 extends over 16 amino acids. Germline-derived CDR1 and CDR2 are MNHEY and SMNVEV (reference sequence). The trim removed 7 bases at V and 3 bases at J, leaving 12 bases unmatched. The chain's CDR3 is CASTQGPGQGYTEAFF. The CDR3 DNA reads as TGTGCCAGCACTCAGGGGCCGGGACAGGGCTACACTGAAGCTTTCTTT.

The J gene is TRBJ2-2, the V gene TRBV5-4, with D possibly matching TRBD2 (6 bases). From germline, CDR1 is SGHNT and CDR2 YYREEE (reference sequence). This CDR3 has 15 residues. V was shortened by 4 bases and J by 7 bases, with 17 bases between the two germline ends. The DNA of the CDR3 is TGTGCCAGCAGCCCCTTCGGGGAGGCTAGCGGGGAGCTGTTTTTT. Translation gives CASSPFGEASGELFF.

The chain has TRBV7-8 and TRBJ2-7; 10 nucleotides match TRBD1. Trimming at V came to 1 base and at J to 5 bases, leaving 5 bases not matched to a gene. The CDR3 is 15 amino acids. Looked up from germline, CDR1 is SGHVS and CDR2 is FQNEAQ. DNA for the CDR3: TGTGCCAGCAGCTTAGGGATAGGGACAGGGGACGAGCAGTACTTC. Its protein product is CASSLGIGTGDEQYF. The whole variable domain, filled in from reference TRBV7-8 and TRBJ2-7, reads GAGVSQSPRYKVAKRGQDVALRCDPISGHVSLFWYQQALGQGPEFLTYFQNEAQLDKSGLPSDRFFAERPEGSVSTLKIQRTQQEDSAVYLCASSLGIGTGDEQYFGPGTRLTVT.

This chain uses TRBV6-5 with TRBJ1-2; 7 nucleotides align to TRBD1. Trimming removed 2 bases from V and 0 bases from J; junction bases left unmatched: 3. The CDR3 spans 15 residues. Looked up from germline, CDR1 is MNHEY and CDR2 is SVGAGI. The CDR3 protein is CASSYDRAANYGYTF. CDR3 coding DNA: TGTGCCAGCAGTTACGACAGGGCCGCTAACTATGGCTACACCTTC.

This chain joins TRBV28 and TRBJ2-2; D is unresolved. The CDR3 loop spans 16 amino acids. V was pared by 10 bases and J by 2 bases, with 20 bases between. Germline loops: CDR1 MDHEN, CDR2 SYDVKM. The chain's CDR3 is CANTPRPKLNTGELFF. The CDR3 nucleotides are TGTGCCAACACCCCTAGACCCAAGCTCAACACCGGGGAGCTGTTTTTT.